These 16 T cell receptor beta chains were sequenced from one sample in a study of shared clonotypes between healthy human individuals. Clones were sequenced by immunoSEQ multiplex PCR, and TCRdb holds only the in-frame ones, with some missing. The data contain 110,000 or so clones, about 67% of them singletons. Source material: memory CD8+ T cells sorted from blood. Indicated subset: CD45RO+ cells pooled with CCR7-negative TemRA cells. The receptors here all came from a woman in her 30s in good health.

In this sample, this clone turned up a few times. The genes are TRBV5-5 and TRBJ1-2; TRBD1 aligns across 9 bases. CDR3 length equals 15 residues. With V trimmed by 9 bases and J by 5 bases, 14 bases remained unmatched. CDR1 is SGHKS, CDR2 YYEKEE, per germline (reference sequence). The CDR3 DNA is TGTGCCACAGAAGGGACAGGGCTAGAGGGGTATGGCTACACCTTC. This codes for CATEGTGLEGYGYTF.

About this clone itself: Other nucleotide sequences in the sample specify the same CDR3. The CDR3 reads CASSQLAGGSYEQYF. The CDR3 region has the DNA TGCGCCAGCAGCCAGCTAGCGGGGGGCTCCTACGAGCAGTACTTC. This rearrangement joins TRBV4-1 to TRBJ2-7; 11 bases align to TRBD2. The CDR3 consists of 15 residues. Germline values: CDR1 MGHRA, CDR2 YSYEKL. V lost 3 bases and J lost 0; bases outside the gene matches: 1.

This chain uses TRBV6-5 with TRBJ1-6; D not certain. Germline loops: CDR1 MNHEY, CDR2 SVGAGI. V was clipped by 8 bases and J by 9 bases, with 17 bases between them. This CDR3 has 14 amino acids. The CDR3 DNA reads as TGTGCCAGCCATTCGGCCCAGTCCACTTCACCCCTCCACTTT. The encoded protein is CASHSAQSTSPLHF.

V and J are TRBV20-1 and TRBJ2-1; TRBD2 aligns across 7 bases. CDR3 length: 11 residues. From germline, CDR1 is DFQATT and CDR2 SNEGSKA (reference sequence). The CDR3 here is CRGGRYNEQFF. In DNA form, the CDR3 reads TGCAGGGGAGGGCGCTACAATGAGCAGTTCTTC.

The chain has TRBV13 and TRBJ2-3; 8 bases are shared with TRBD2. The V segment lost 5 bases and the J segment 5 bases; nucleotides outside the gene matches: 15. The CDR3 is 17 amino acids. From germline, CDR1 is PRHDT and CDR2 FYEKMQ (reference sequence). As DNA, the CDR3 is TGTGCCAGCAGCCCAAAGGACGGGAGGGCTGGGGTAGATACGCAGTATTTT. Protein product: CASSPKDGRAGVDTQYF. The entire variable domain, with the rest obtained from reference TRBV13 and TRBJ2-3, is as follows: AAGVIQSPRHLIKEKRETATLKCYPIPRHDTVYWYQQGPGQDPQFLISFYEKMQSDKGSIPDRFSAQQFSDYHSELNMSSLELGDSALYFCASSPKDGRAGVDTQYFGPGTRLTVL.

The V and J genes are TRBV28 and TRBJ1-2; TRBD1 might be the D (5 bases). The germline V gene encodes CDR1 MDHEN and CDR2 SYDVKM. Between the trimmed V and J ends, which lost 5 bases and 5 bases, there was a span of 18 bases. CDR3 length: 15 amino acids. This CDR3 is CASSPDEAGNYGYTF. DNA for the CDR3: TGTGCCAGCAGTCCCGACGAGGCAGGGAATTATGGCTACACCTTC.

In this sample, this clone turned up a few times. Additional DNA sequences in this sample encode the identical CDR3. The J gene is TRBJ2-3, the V gene TRBV6-4; 7 nucleotides line up with TRBD2. With V trimmed by 3 bases and J by 0 bases, 3 bases remained unmatched. The CDR3 totals 15 residues. CDR1 and CDR2 (germline): MRHNA, SNTAGT. The CDR3 DNA is TGTGCCAGCAGTGAATTAGCGGGCAGCACAGATACGCAGTATTTT. Translation: CASSELAGSTDTQYF.

V is TRBV2 and J is TRBJ2-7; either TRBD1 or TRBD2 may fit D (5 bases each). Trimming shortened V by 9 bases and J by 6 bases, and 12 bases separated the two germline ends. The germline gives CDR1 SNHLY, CDR2 FYNNEI. The CDR3 spans 11 residues. CDR3 loop: CASHRDGEQYF. In DNA form, the CDR3 reads TGTGCCAGTCATAGGGACGGCGAGCAGTACTTC.

This clone showed up just once. The CDR3 DNA reads as TGTGCCAGCAGCTTAGTAGCAGGAGGTCCTTTAGAGGGCTACACCTTC. This encodes CASSLVAGGPLEGYTF. The rearrangement links TRBV11-2 to TRBJ1-2; D is ambiguous. V was clipped by 1 base and J by 8 bases, with 20 bases between them. CDR1 is SGHAT and CDR2 is FQNNGV in the germline V gene. The CDR3 totals 16 residues.

This clone was recorded many times. This rearrangement joins TRBV25-1 to TRBJ2-3; 9 bases match TRBD2. Germline CDR1 is MGHDK and CDR2 is SYGVNS. V lost 2 bases, J lost 5 bases, and 11 bases stayed unmatched. The CDR3 spans 17 residues. The CDR3 protein is CASSEPSQSGRRDTQYF. The CDR3, as DNA: TGTGCCAGCAGTGAACCCTCTCAAAGCGGGAGGAGAGATACGCAGTATTTT.

The V gene is TRBV27, the J gene TRBJ1-2; D remains ambiguous. V lost 3 bases and J lost 2, with 10 bases in between. CDR3 size: 14 residues. Germline-derived CDR1 and CDR2 are MNHEY and SMNVEV (reference sequence). CDR3 sequence: CASSFLKGNYGYTF. CDR3 coding DNA: TGTGCCAGCAGTTTTCTTAAAGGGAACTATGGCTACACCTTC.

This chain links TRBV25-1 with TRBJ2-1; possible D gene TRBD2, 5 bases. Germline-derived CDR1 and CDR2 are MGHDK and SYGVNS. The CDR3 contains 13 residues. Trimming removed 7 bases from V and 4 bases from J, with 11 bases in between. The CDR3 coding sequence is TGTGCCAGCATGAGCGGTCCATACAATGAGCAGTTCTTC. Protein product: CASMSGPYNEQFF.

The rearrangement links TRBV5-4 to TRBJ2-3; 9 positions match TRBD2. The V and J ends lost 0 bases and 4 bases, in that order; junction bases with no gene match: 9. CDR3 size: 17 residues. Germline V gene data show CDR1 as SGHNT and CDR2 as YYREEE (reference sequence). In DNA, the CDR3 is TGTGCCAGCAGCTTGGGGCTAGCGGGGCCGGGCGCAGATACGCAGTATTTT. It is translated as CASSLGLAGPGADTQYF.

This clone was found a few times. The V and J genes are TRBV6-1 and TRBJ2-7, with D perhaps TRBD1 or TRBD2 (5 bases each). The V end lost 0 bases, the J end lost 4 bases, and 13 bases lay between the germline ends. CDR3 length: 15 residues. Looked up from germline, CDR1 is MNHNS and CDR2 is SASEGT. CDR3 residues: CASSEAGVWLYEQYF. The CDR3 DNA reads as TGTGCCAGCAGTGAAGCGGGGGTCTGGTTGTACGAGCAGTACTTC.

The V and J genes are TRBV28 and TRBJ2-3, with TRBD2 identical over 10 bases. The V gene end was trimmed by 2 bases and the J gene end by 6 bases; junction bases not matched to a gene: 8. The V gene's germline CDR1 is MDHEN and CDR2 SYDVKM. This CDR3 has 16 amino acids. The CDR3 loop reads CASSLRLAGVWDTQYF. The CDR3 DNA reads TGTGCCAGCAGTTTAAGACTAGCGGGCGTTTGGGATACGCAGTATTTT.

The J gene is TRBJ2-7, the V gene TRBV27; TRBD2 agrees at 8 bases. Germline lookup yields CDR1 MNHEY and CDR2 SMNVEV (reference sequence). J gave up 4 bases and V 6 bases, and 14 bases lay outside the gene matches. This CDR3 contains 16 residues. In nucleotides, the CDR3 is TGTGCCAGCAGCGAAGACCCGGGACTAGTACCTTACGAGCAGTACTTC. As protein: CASSEDPGLVPYEQYF.